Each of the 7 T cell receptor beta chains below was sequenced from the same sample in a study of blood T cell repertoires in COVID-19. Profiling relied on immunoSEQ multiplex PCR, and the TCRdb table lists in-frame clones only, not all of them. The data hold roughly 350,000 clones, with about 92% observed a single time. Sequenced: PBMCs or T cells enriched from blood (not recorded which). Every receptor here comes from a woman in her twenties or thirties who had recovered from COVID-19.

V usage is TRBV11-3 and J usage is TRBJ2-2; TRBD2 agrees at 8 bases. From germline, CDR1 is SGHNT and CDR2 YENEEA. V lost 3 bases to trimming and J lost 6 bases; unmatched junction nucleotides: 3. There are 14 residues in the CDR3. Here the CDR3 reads CASSFGLASGELFF. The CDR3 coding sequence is TGTGCCAGCAGCTTTGGACTAGCCTCCGGGGAGCTGTTTTTT.

The DNA of the CDR3 is TGTGCCAGCAGCTTAGCGCGTAGTTACGGGAGGGGAACCGGGGAGCTGTTTTTT. Protein: CASSLARSYGRGTGELFF. The chain recombines TRBV7-2 with TRBJ2-2; 8 bases line up with TRBD2. The CDR3 consists of 18 residues. After removal of 0 bases from V and 5 bases from J, the junction contained 11 bases not matched to a gene. Germline V CDR1 and CDR2: SGHTA, FQGNSA.

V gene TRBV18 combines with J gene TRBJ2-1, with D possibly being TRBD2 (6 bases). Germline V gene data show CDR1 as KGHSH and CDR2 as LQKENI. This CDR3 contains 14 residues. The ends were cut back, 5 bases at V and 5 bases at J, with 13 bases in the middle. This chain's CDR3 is CASSSTRPNNEQFF. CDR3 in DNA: TGTGCCAGCTCATCGACTAGACCTAACAATGAGCAGTTCTTC.

The CDR3 loop is CASSRYSYEQYF. The CDR3 bases are TGTGCCAGCAGCCGATACTCTTACGAGCAGTACTTC. V gene TRBV3-1 (or the pseudogene TRBV3-2) combines with J gene TRBJ2-7; D gene unclear. Per the germline V gene, CDR1 is LGHDT and CDR2 is YNNKEL (reference sequence). The V gene lost 4 bases and the J gene lost 4 bases, with 8 bases spanning the gap. CDR3 length: 12 residues.

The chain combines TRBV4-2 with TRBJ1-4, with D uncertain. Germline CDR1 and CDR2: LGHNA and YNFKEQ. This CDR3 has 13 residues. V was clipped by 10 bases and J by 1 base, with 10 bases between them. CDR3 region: CATQSGTNEKLFF. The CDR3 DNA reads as TGTGCCACCCAATCGGGAACTAATGAAAAACTGTTTTTT.

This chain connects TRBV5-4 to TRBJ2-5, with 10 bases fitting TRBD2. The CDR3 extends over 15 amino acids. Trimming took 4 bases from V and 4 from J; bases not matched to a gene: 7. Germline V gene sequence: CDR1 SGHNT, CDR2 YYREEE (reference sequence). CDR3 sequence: CASSQPSGRGETQYF. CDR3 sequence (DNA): TGTGCCAGCAGCCAACCTAGCGGGAGAGGAGAGACCCAGTACTTC. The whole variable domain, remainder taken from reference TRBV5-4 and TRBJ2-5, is ETGVTQSPTHLIKTRGQQVTLRCSSQSGHNTVSWYQQALGQGPQFIFQYYREEENGRGNFPPRFSGLQFPNYSSELNVNALELDDSALYLCASSQPSGRGETQYFGPGTRLLVL.

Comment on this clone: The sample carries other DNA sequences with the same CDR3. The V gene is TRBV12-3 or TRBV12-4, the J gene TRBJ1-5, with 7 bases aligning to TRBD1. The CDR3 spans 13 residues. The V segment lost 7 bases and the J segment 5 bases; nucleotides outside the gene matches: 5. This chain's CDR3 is CASTAQGDQPQHF. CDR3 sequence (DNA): TGTGCCAGCACCGCTCAGGGGGATCAGCCCCAGCATTTT.